The following is a T cell receptor (beta chain) sequence with its context. The CDR3 runs 12 residues. V lost 4 bases and J 9 bases, leaving 10 bases between the germline ends. Germline V CDR1 and CDR2: MNHEY, SVGEGT. This sample is drawn from a study of blood T cells in healthy people across ages. The use of a sample-barcoded 5' primer and a J-beta primer mix characterized a second PCR of roughly 7 to 11 cycles. MiXCR, applied by TCRdb to the 5' RACE reads, yields one record per CDR3 protein. The data contain hundreds of thousands of distinct CDR3 sequences, approximately 49% of them seen just once; the ten biggest clones take up 25% to 35%. Healthy Caucasians from Russia aged about 6 to 90 served as donors.

The clonotype was recovered from a woman in her sixties or seventies in good health. Source material: blood. The chain employs TRBV6-2 or TRBV6-3 and TRBJ1-5; D is uncertain. CDR3 coding DNA: TGTGCCAGCAGTTCCCGGGCAGGGCCCCAGCATTTT. It is translated as CASSSRAGPQHF.